This T cell receptor beta chain was sequenced in a study of blood T cell repertoires in COVID-19. Study as a whole: The cDNA or gDNA used as material had been derived from T cells, B-cell-depleted T cells, or PBMCs.

A COVID-19 case was met by exposed participants within 2 weeks before study entry. Study processing details: Scientists estimated how many nucleated cells there were by amplifying reference gene primers. Libraries were prepared by immunoSEQ multiplex PCR; TCRdb keeps only in-frame clonotypes and omits some of them. V, J and clone size are taken as reported in that table, and D and trimming were inferred from the DNA itself. The sample carries about 350,000 clones, about 88% recorded once. The junction had 6 bases not matched to a gene; V was cut back by 4 bases and J by 3 bases. The CDR3 consists of 16 residues. Germline loops: CDR1 KGHDR, CDR2 SFDVKD.

Input material: PBMCs or T cells enriched from blood (not recorded which). The sequence was collected from a woman aged 25 to 39 who had been exposed to COVID-19. The V gene is TRBV24-1, the J gene TRBJ2-1; 9 bases line up with TRBD2. CDR3 sequence: CATSELLAGGYNEQFF. The CDR3 DNA reads as TGTGCCACCAGTGAACTACTAGCGGGTGGCTACAATGAGCAGTTCTTC.